This TCR beta chain was recorded in a study of persistence of HIV-infected CD4 T cells. The libraries were made with immunoSEQ version 4 in survey mode. The table came from immunoSEQ multiplex PCR; TCRdb's copy has only in-frame clones and leaves some out. This repertoire shows tens of thousands of clones, 74% found once; its top ten account for roughly 1.9%. Study results and caveats: The rare CMV-responding cells with HIV-1 proviruses were not separately TCR-sequenced.

A word on this clone: Its target is not known.

Cells were stimulated with overlapping HIV-1 Gag 15-mer peptides. Responding CD4+ T cells were sorted by upregulation of both CD40 ligand and CD69. Donors had undetectable plasma HIV-1 RNA, under 50 copies/mL, for 4+ years. Sequenced material: CD4+ T cells sorted from PBMCs after approximately 18-hour stimulation, taken from a patient who received antiretroviral therapy. The clonotype was recovered from an adult man with HIV who was CMV-seropositive.

CDR3 coding DNA: TGTGCCAGCAGTAAAAGCCGGAACACCGGGGAGCTGTTTTTT. Its translation: CASSKSRNTGELFF. The V gene is TRBV27, the J gene TRBJ2-2, with unresolved D. There are 14 residues in the CDR3. Germline V gives CDR1 MNHEY, CDR2 SMNVEV (reference sequence). Trimming left V 5 bases short and J 1 base short, with 8 bases between.